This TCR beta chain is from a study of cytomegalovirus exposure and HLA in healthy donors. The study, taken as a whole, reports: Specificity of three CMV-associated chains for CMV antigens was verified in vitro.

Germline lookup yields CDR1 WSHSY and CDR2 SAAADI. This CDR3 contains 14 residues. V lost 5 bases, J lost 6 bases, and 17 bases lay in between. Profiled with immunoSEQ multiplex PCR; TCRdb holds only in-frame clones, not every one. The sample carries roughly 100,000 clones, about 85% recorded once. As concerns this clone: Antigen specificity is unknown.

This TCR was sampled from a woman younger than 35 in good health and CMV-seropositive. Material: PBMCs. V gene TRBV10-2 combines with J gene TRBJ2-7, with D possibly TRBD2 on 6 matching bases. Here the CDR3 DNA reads TGCGCCAGCAGTAATACTAGGAGGGCGGGCGAGCAGTACTTC. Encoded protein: CASSNTRRAGEQYF.